A single sample is the source of the 10 T cell receptor beta chains below, sequenced in a study of cytomegalovirus exposure and HLA in healthy donors. This PCR relied on a set of 60 Vbeta primers and 13 Jbeta primers. The method was immunoSEQ multiplex PCR; TCRdb's version includes in-frame clones alone and lacks a portion of them. The sample carries a few hundred thousand clones, around 90% recorded once. Sequenced input: PBMCs. The source is a girl aged 2 to 9 in good health and CMV-seronegative.

The chain joins TRBV9 to TRBJ1-5; D call uncertain. In germline, CDR1 is SGDLS, CDR2 YYNGEE. The CDR3 runs to 16 residues. Trimming cost V 4 bases and J 0 bases, with 14 bases left between them. In DNA form, the CDR3 reads TGTGCCAGCAGCCCGGATGGGGAGGATAGCAATCAGCCCCAGCATTTT. Translation: CASSPDGEDSNQPQHF.

J is TRBJ2-5 and V is TRBV5-4, with D maybe TRBD2 (6 bases). V lost 0 bases and J 0 bases, leaving 9 bases between the germline ends. CDR1 SGHNT and CDR2 YYREEE come from the germline V gene (reference sequence). The length of the CDR3 is 15 residues. The CDR3 here is CASSLARTNQETQYF. CDR3 nucleotides: TGTGCCAGCAGCTTGGCCCGGACTAACCAAGAGACCCAGTACTTC.

This chain links TRBV6-6 with TRBJ1-2; no definite D call. CDR3 length: 13 residues. In germline, CDR1 is MNHNY, CDR2 SVGAGI (reference sequence). Trimming took 6 bases from V and 0 from J, leaving 8 bases between them. The CDR3 region has the DNA TGTGCCAGCAGACCCGGAGCTAACTATGGCTACACCTTC. Its translation: CASRPGANYGYTF.

V is TRBV7-2 and J is TRBJ2-3; the match to TRBD2 covers 11 bases. The CDR3 extends over 17 amino acids. With 4 bases clipped from V and 3 bases from J, the junction kept 9 bases outside the gene matches. The germline gives CDR1 SGHTA, CDR2 FQGNSA. CDR3 sequence (DNA): TGTGCCAGCAGCTCCCGCCCAACTAGCGGGGGAACAGATACGCAGTATTTT. Protein product: CASSSRPTSGGTDTQYF.

This sequence joins TRBV6-5 and TRBJ1-1, with D possibly TRBD1 on 5 matching bases. Germline V gene data show CDR1 as MNHEY and CDR2 as SVGAGI. V dropped 7 bases and J dropped 1 base, with 10 bases sitting between them. This CDR3 comprises 13 residues. The CDR3 is CASIPTGNTEAFF. CDR3 bases: TGTGCCAGCATTCCCACAGGGAACACTGAAGCTTTCTTT.

This rearrangement joins TRBV7-2 to TRBJ2-7, with D possibly TRBD1 on 5 matching bases. This CDR3 spans 13 amino acids. The V end lost 3 bases, the J end lost 6 bases, and 12 bases lay between the germline ends. Germline CDR1 reads SGHTA; CDR2 reads FQGNSA. The CDR3 region is CASSLTDVGEQYF. The CDR3 region has the DNA TGTGCCAGCAGCTTGACAGACGTTGGCGAGCAGTACTTC.

V and J are TRBV2 and TRBJ2-7, with 9 bases aligning to TRBD2. The CDR3 contains 15 residues. Germline V gene lookup returns CDR1 SNHLY and CDR2 FYNNEI. The junction had 3 bases not matched to a gene; V was cut back by 3 bases and J by 0 bases. The CDR3 nucleotides read TGTGCCAGCAGTGAGGTTAGCGGGAGCTCCTACGAGCAGTACTTC. Residues: CASSEVSGSSYEQYF.

The chain couples TRBV5-1 to TRBJ1-4, with 12 bases fitting TRBD1. J gave up 2 bases and V 1 base, and 6 bases lay outside the gene matches. The CDR3 totals 18 residues. Germline loops: CDR1 SGHRS, CDR2 YFSETQ. Written as DNA, the CDR3 is TGCGCCAGCAGCTTGCGGCCGGGACAGGGGGCGACTAATGAAAAACTGTTTTTT. This gives the protein CASSLRPGQGATNEKLFF.

The rearrangement joins TRBV10-1 to TRBJ2-2, with a weak D call TRBD1 (6 bases). Per the germline V gene, CDR1 is WNHNN and CDR2 is SYGVQD (reference sequence). The CDR3 length is 13 residues. V was cut by 6 bases and J by 5 bases, with 10 bases left in between. CDR3 nucleotide sequence: TGCGCCAGCAGCAGGACAGTGACCGGGGAGCTGTTTTTT. This translates into CASSRTVTGELFF.

The chain joins TRBV6-5 to TRBJ2-5, with D possibly matching TRBD1 (8 bases). CDR3 length equals 12 residues. Germline loops: CDR1 MNHEY, CDR2 SVGAGI. V lost 7 bases to trimming and J lost 11 bases, with 17 bases between them. The CDR3 here is CASNEQGGEQYF. In DNA form, the CDR3 reads TGTGCCAGCAACGAACAGGGGGGGGAGCAGTACTTC.